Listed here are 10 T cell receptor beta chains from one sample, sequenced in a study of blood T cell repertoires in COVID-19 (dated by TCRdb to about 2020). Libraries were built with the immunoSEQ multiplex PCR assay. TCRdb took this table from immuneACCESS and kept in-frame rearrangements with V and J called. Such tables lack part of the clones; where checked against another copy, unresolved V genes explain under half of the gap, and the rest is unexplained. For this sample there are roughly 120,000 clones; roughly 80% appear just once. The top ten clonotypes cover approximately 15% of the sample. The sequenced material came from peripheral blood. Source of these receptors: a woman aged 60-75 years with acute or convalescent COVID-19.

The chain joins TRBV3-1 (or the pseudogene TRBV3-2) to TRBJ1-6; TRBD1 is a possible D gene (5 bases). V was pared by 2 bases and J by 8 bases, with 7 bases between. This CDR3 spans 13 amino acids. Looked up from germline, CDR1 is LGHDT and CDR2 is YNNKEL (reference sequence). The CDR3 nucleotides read TGTGCCAGCAGCCAACAGGGTGATTCACCCCTCCACTTT. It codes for CASSQQGDSPLHF.

CDR3 region: CASTPTPGAGNTIYF. In DNA form, the CDR3 reads TGTGCCAGCACGCCGACACCAGGGGCAGGAAACACCATATATTTT. The chain employs TRBV6-5 and TRBJ1-3; perhaps TRBD1 as D (6 bases). Germline lookup yields CDR1 MNHEY and CDR2 SVGAGI. The CDR3 consists of 15 residues. V lost 7 bases to trimming and J lost 4 bases, with 17 bases between them.

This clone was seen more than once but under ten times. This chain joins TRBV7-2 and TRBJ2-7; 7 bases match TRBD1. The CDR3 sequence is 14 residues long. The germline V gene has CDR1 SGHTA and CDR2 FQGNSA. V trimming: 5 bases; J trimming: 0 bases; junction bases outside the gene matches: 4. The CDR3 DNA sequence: TGTGCCAGCAGCCCGCGACAGGGCTCCTACGAGCAGTACTTC. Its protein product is CASSPRQGSYEQYF.

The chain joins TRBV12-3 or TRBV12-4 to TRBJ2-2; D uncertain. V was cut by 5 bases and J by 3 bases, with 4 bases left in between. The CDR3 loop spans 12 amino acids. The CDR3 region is CASSPHTGELFF. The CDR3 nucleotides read TGTGCCAGCAGTCCTCACACCGGGGAGCTGTTTTTT.

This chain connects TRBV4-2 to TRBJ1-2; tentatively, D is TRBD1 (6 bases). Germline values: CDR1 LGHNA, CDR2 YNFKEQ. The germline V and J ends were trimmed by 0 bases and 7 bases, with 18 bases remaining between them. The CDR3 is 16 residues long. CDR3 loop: CASSQDVSAGVSGYTF. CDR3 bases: TGTGCCAGCAGCCAAGACGTCTCGGCAGGGGTCTCTGGCTACACCTTC.

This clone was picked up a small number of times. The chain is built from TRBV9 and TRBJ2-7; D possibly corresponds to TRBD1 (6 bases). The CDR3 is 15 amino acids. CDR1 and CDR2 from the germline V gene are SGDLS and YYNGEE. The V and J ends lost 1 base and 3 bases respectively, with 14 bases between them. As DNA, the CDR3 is TGTGCCAGCAGCGTATCGACAGGAGAAGTCTACGAGCAGTACTTC. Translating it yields CASSVSTGEVYEQYF.

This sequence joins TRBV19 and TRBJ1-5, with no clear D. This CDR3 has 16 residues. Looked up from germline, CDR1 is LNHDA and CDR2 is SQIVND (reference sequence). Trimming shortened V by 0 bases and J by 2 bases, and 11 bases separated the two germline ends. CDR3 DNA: TGTGCCAGTAGTATAGATTACGACAATCGCAATCAGCCCCAGCATTTT. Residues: CASSIDYDNRNQPQHF.

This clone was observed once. The CDR3 DNA is TGTGCCAGCAGTTTGGGACATGGGGAAAAACTGTTTTTT. Translated: CASSLGHGEKLFF. The gene calls are TRBV12-3 or TRBV12-4 and TRBJ1-4, with a tentative D call TRBD1 (6 bases). This CDR3 region has 13 residues. Between the trimmed V and J ends, which lost 3 bases and 8 bases, there was a span of 10 bases.

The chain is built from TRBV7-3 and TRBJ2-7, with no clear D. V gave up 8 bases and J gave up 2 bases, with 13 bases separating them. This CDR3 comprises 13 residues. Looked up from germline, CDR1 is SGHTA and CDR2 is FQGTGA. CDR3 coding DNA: TGTGCCAGCGGCGCAGGTCCTACCTACGAGCAGTACTTC. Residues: CASGAGPTYEQYF. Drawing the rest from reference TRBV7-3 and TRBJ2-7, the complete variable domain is GAGVSQTPSNKVTEKGKYVELRCDPISGHTALYWYRQSLGQGPEFLIYFQGTGAADDSGLPNDRFFAVRPEGSVSTLKIQRTERGDSAVYLCASGAGPTYEQYFGPGTRLTVT.

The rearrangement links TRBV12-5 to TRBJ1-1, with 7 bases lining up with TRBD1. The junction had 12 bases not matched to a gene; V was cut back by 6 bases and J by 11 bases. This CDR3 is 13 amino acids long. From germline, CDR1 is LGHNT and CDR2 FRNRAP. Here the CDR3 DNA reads TGTGCTAGTGGCCGGACAGGCAGTCCCTCCGCTTTCTTT. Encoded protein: CASGRTGSPSAFF.